This T cell receptor (beta chain) was captured by sequencing in a study of cytomegalovirus exposure and HLA in healthy donors (dated by TCRdb to the late 2010s). Regarding the research as a whole: An earlier analysis of 587 of the donors reported about 280 Gb of sequence data and 95 million to 130 million unique TCR beta sequences obtained from about 200 million T cells. An early release covering roughly 640 HLA-typed donors comprised approximately 290 gigabases of sequencing data and roughly 86 million unique TCR sequences. Of the 300 to 450 genotyped donors, over 65% fell in the genetic ancestry cluster associated with self-reported Caucasian donors. The study aimed to test whether cataloging public T cell receptors could reveal signatures of past pathogen exposure. The T cell repertoires of 666 subjects were profiled by immunosequencing and related to cytomegalovirus serostatus. A separate validation cohort of about 110 different subjects was used in addition to the roughly 620-subject first cohort. The study combined high-throughput TCR immunosequencing, statistical association of individual TCRs with disease status, and machine learning to predict cytomegalovirus infection status. A later analysis re-analyzed previously published TCR beta repertoires from approximately 700 donors and added high-resolution HLA genotyping to study TCR occurrence patterns. The later analysis used no new phenotypic data to find candidate immune exposures, relying instead on TCR beta sequences and their occurrence across donors. To decide whether each TCR beta V gene segment behaved as functional or pseudogenic, an earlier analysis of 587 of the donors relied on high-throughput TCR beta sequencing. Donor age, sex, ethnicity and CMV serostatus were compiled alongside the repertoire data. In a later genetic analysis, genome-wide SNP genotypes for about three fifths of the roughly 670 donors were used, and that subset was treated as a discovery cohort. All discovery cohort repertoires had been generated on a single sequencing platform. HLA typing covered class I and class II loci at four-digit resolution. The number of donors typed differed by locus, with 629-630 for A, B, C, DRB1 and DQB1, approximately 500 for DQA1, over 600 for DPA1, and around 460 for DPB1. Because of strong linkage in the cohort, roughly five DR-DQ haplotypes were treated as single units for association and clustering. Across 398 genotyped donors of the cohort, an average of 235,054 unique TCR beta nucleotide sequences per donor were sequenced, and roughly 18% of those sequences were non-productive. Broader findings and caveats from the paper: In a later analysis, HLA-associated TCR beta chains were found to be more clonally expanded and to have lower generation probabilities than equally common non-associated chains. A group of highly shared sequence variants was considered likely to be a technical artifact of the sequencing pipeline. HLA typing was unavailable for some donors at each locus, so association tests used only the typed subset. Correlated functional status among segregating V segments might reflect linkage disequilibrium, but an unknown experimental factor could not be ruled out. In vitro tests confirmed that a few of the cytomegalovirus-associated TCR beta chains recognize cytomegalovirus antigens. According to a later analysis, most CMV-associated TCR beta chains appeared to be HLA-restricted, and the HLA associations seemed to be driven largely by CMV exposure. A total of about 180 TCR beta chains were listed by the study as associated with cytomegalovirus. In a later analysis, the rate of TCR association differed among HLA loci, with DRB1 alleles having the most associated TCRs and HLA-C alleles having the fewest. Broadly in line with IMGT annotations, most TCR beta V segments showed up in productive rearrangements about 87% or about 30% of the time in an earlier analysis of approximately 600 of the donors. In this cohort, only TCR beta chains were sequenced, and detectable features were limited by the absence of alpha or paired-chain data. About 15 rarely observed V segments, including chromosome 9 orphons, were excluded from the earlier analysis of several hundred of the donors because counts were too low. For the cohort, immune exposure information was limited to CMV serostatus. When HLA alleles, especially DR and DQ, strongly co-occurred, attributing TCR associations to individual alleles was difficult. The 87-base-pair reads could not distinguish some IMGT-functional V segments, including TRBV6-2 and TRBV6-3, so those segments were excluded. A later genetic analysis reported fewer N-insertions in productive TCRs among donors in an Asian-associated ancestry cluster than the approximately 700-donor mean. A later analysis reported that several top co-occurrence clusters appeared linked to parvovirus B19, influenza, CMV and Epstein-Barr virus. Specific HLA alleles were associated with roughly 16,000 TCR beta sequences at a false discovery rate of 0.05 in a later analysis. Cytomegalovirus status was reported to be diagnosed by the classifier with high specificity and sensitivity in both the original and validation cohorts. Roughly uniform sequencing depth across donors was assumed in presence/absence analyses, although this assumption may not hold. In a later genetic analysis, a missense DCLRE1C variant was associated with V-gene and J-gene trimming of TCR beta chains, and the association was replicated in an independent cohort. The authors suggested that the approach could potentially be generalized to other disease states and immunological phenotypes. While some public TCRs were present in many individuals, most TCR sequences turned up only very rarely across donors. A further reported finding was that TCR beta sequences accurately predicted the HLA-A and HLA-B alleles for most subjects in the first cohort.

V is pruned by 7 bases and J by 0 bases, leaving 6 bases of the junction without a gene match. CDR1 MGHRA and CDR2 YSYEKL are derived from the germline V gene. From the cysteine through the phenylalanine, the CDR3 covers 14 amino acids. Only the CDR3 portion is preserved as DNA: 42 bases, with reading frame beginning at the first base. In total, about 650 healthy bone marrow donors made up the cohort. Cohort members were all nominally healthy when sampled, although unrecorded immune exposures were likely present. CMV serostatus was positive for roughly 290 and negative for about half of the roughly 700 cohort members, and was not recorded for this donor. Every donor gave a peripheral blood sample, and the peripheral blood mononuclear cells from that sample were used for TCR beta sequencing. Genomic DNA extraction from the blood cell samples was performed with the Qiagen DNeasy Blood Extraction Kit.

Receptor amplification or capture employed the immunoSEQ multiplex PCR assay. For the multiplex PCR, a mixture combining 60 forward primers for TCR Vbeta segments and 13 reverse primers for TCR Jbeta segments was used. A multiplex PCR assay on genomic DNA amplified the CDR3 region of rearranged TCR beta genes. On the Illumina HiSeq System, the amplified TCR beta libraries were sequenced as 87-base-pair reads. Turning to the authors' computational methods: A later analysis counted some 74 million unique TCR beta chains across the 650 to 700 repertoires, and roughly 9.9 million of these chains were shared by at least two donors. A nearest-neighbor algorithm error-corrected the raw reads and collapsed the reads into unique sequences, merging closely related sequences to remove PCR and sequencing errors. CDR3 sequences were aligned to IMGT reference sequences to assign V, D and J gene segments. For a sequence to be retained, at least a six-nucleotide match to both a V gene segment and a J gene segment was required. A rearrangement counted as productive if the CDR3 had no stop codons and remained in frame with V and J, and every other rearrangement counted as non-productive. Following IMGT convention, CDR3 was defined as the stretch from the second conserved V-encoded cysteine to the conserved J-encoded phenylalanine. The earlier analysis of 587 of the donors excluded sequences that lacked an unambiguous match to a single V gene segment. In an earlier analysis of a few hundred of the donors, a V segment was called functional when productive rearrangements were above 56.7%, and segregating when the standard deviation between donors exceeded 5%. A statistical classification framework was developed to diagnose cytomegalovirus status using the catalog of TCR beta chain sequences. In a later analysis, TCR nucleotide sequences were compared against IMGT/GENE-DB human TR gene sequences so that V and J genes could be assigned. The TCRdist pipeline was used in a later analysis to assign CDR3 sequences and most-parsimonious VDJ recombination scenarios. In a later analysis, each TCR beta chain was defined by its CDR3 amino acid sequence together with its V-gene family, and reads lacking a unique V-gene family were excluded. To address suspected cross-contamination and a sequencing artifact, a later analysis removed some 620 highly shared, low-generation-probability nucleotide sequences. For each public chain, a later analysis derived a clonal expansion index from normalized ranks of inferred template counts within each repertoire. Generation probabilities in a later analysis came from a VDJ recombination model fitted to out-of-frame rearrangements, and those results were checked against IGoR. Hypergeometric tests were used in a later analysis to score TCR-TCR, TCR-HLA and TCR-CMV co-occurrence, with a repertoire-size bias correction applied to the TCR pairs. A later analysis estimated false discovery rates by permuting HLA or CMV assignments 20 times. In a later analysis, co-occurring TCRs were grouped using DBSCAN, with TCRdist sequence similarity added in when clustering inside HLA-allele-positive subsets. For co-occurrence clustering, repertoires with fewer than 30,000 or more than 120,000 public chains were excluded, along with five repertoires with anomalous nucleotide sharing. TCRdb obtained this table from immuneACCESS and retained in-frame rearrangements with V and J assigned. These tables miss some clones; where compared with another copy, unresolved V genes account for less than half of the shortfall, and the remainder is unexplained. That table is the source of V, J and clone size, and D and trimming were worked out from the DNA. The sample includes about 70,000 clones, with about 74% observed a single time. The ten largest clones take up over 10% of the sample.

Regarding this clone: Its antigen is unknown. It has no much larger one-base neighbor in the sample; base qualities were not kept.

This chain is built from TRBV4-1 and TRBJ2-7; the central 7 bases match TRBD1. The sequencing input was PBMCs. The receptor was derived from a human donor in good health. The CDR3 reads as follows: CASKGGPSSYEQYF. The sequenced DNA: TGCGCCAGCAAAGGGGGCCCTAGCTCCTACGAGCAGTACTTC.